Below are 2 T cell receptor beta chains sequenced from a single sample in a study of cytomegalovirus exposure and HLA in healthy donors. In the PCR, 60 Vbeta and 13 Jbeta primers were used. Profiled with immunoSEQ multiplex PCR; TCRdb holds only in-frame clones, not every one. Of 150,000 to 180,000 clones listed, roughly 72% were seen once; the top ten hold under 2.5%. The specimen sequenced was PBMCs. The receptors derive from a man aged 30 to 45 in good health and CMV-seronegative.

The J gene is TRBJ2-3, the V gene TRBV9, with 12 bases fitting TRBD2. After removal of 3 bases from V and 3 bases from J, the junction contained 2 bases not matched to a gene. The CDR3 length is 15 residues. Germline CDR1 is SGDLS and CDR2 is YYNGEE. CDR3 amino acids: CASSGTSGATDTQYF. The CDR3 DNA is TGTGCCAGCAGCGGGACTAGCGGGGCAACAGATACGCAGTATTTT.

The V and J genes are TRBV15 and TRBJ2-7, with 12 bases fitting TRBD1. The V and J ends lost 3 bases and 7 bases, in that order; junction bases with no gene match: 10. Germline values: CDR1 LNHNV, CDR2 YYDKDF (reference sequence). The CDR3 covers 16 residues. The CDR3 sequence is CATSSGEGTGGREQYF. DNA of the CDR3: TGTGCCACCAGCAGCGGGGAGGGGACAGGGGGCAGGGAGCAGTACTTC.